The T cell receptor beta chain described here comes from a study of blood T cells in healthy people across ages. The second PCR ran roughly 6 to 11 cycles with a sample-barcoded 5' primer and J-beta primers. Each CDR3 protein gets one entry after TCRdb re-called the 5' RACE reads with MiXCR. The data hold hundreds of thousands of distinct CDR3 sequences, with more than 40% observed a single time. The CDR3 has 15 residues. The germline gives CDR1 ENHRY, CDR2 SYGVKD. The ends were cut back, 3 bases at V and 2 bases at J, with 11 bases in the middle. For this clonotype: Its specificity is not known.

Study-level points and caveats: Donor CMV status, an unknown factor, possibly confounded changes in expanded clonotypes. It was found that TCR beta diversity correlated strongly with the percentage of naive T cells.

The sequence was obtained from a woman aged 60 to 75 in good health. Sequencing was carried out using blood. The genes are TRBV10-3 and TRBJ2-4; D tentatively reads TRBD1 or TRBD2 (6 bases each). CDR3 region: CAISDGGRTKNIQYF. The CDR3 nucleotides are TGTGCCATCAGTGATGGGGGGCGCACCAAAAACATTCAGTACTTC.